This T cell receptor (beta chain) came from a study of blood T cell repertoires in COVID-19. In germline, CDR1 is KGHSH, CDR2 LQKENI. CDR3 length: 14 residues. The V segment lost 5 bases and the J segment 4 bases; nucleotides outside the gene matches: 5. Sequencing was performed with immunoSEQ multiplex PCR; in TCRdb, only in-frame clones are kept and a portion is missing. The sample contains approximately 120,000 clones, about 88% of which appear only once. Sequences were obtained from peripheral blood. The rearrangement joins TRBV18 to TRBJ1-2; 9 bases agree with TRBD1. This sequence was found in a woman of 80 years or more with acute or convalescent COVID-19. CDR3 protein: CASSAEGQGYGYTF. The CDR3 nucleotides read TGTGCCAGCTCAGCGGAGGGACAGGGCTATGGCTACACCTTC. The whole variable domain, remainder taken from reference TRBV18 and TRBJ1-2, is NAGVMQNPRHLVRRRGQEARLRCSPMKGHSHVYWYRQLPEEGLKFMVYLQKENIIDESGMPKERFSAEFPKEGPSILRIQQVVRGDSAAYFCASSAEGQGYGYTFGSGTRLTVV.